This T cell receptor beta chain is drawn from a study of cytomegalovirus exposure and HLA in healthy donors. The CDR3 spans 17 residues. Germline loops: CDR1 SGHTA, CDR2 FQGNSA. V lost 5 bases and J lost 3, with 20 bases in between. PCR amplification relied on 60 Vbeta primers (plus 13 Jbeta primers). Repertoires were generated with immunoSEQ multiplex PCR, while TCRdb's copy carries only in-frame clones and drops some. The table includes about 120,000 clones, 70% to 80% detected once. The TCR was taken from a man aged 45 to 65 in good health and CMV-seropositive. Sequencing was done on a sample of PBMCs. The chain uses TRBV7-2 and TRBJ1-3; a weak D match, TRBD1 (5 bases). CDR3 DNA sequence: TGTGCCAGCAGCGAGAAACCAGTAGGGGCTGGTGGAAACACCATATATTTT. This gives the protein CASSEKPVGAGGNTIYF.